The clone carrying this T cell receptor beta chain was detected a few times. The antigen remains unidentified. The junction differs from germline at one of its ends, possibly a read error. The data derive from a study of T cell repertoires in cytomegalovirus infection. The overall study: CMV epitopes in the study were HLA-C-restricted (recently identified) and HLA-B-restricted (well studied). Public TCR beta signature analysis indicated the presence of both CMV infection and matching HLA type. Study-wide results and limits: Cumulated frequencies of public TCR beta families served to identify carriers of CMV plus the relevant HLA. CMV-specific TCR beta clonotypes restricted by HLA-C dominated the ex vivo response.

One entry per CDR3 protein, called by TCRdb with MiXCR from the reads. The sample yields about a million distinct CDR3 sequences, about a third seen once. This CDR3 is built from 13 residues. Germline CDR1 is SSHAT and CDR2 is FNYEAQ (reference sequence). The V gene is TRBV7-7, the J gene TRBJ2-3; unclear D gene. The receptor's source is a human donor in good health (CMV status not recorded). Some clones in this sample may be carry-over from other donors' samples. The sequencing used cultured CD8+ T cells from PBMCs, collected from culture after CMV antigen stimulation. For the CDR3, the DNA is TGTGCTAGCAGCTTAGGCTTCCCAGATACGCAGTATTTT. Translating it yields CASSLGFPDTQYF.